This TCR beta chain is drawn from a study of T cell responses to AZD1222 COVID-19 vaccine. The germline V gene has CDR1 GTSNPN and CDR2 SVGIG (reference sequence). Trimming stripped 0 bases from V and 4 bases from J, with 10 bases between. The length of the CDR3 is 14 residues. Regarding the study as a whole: Only a handful of AZD1222 recipients were seropositive at baseline. Researchers report vaccine-associated CD4 TCRs spanning spike, with dominance at 160-218 and 743-854. No repertoire was sampled before or during the peak T cell response, only after it.

About this clone: The target antigen is unknown.

Using immunoSEQ multiplex PCR, the repertoire was profiled, and TCRdb retains in-frame clones only, with some absent. The sample gives 55,000 to 75,000 clones, over 60% of which show up once; roughly 12% is in the top ten. This specimen was peripheral blood, taken on day 0 of AZD1222 vaccination. V usage is TRBV30 and J usage is TRBJ1-3; maybe TRBD1 (6 bases). The clonotype was recovered from an adult in good health. The CDR3 DNA is TGTGCCTGGAGTGTAGGGGGAATCGGAAACACCATATATTTT. Its translation is CAWSVGGIGNTIYF.